The present entry profiles one T cell receptor (beta chain) with its context. The CDR3 length is 19 residues. The ends lost 0 bases at V and 3 bases at J; junction bases unmatched: 11. The V gene's germline CDR1 is KGHDR and CDR2 SFDVKD. The source of the sample is a study of CD8 T cells in Susac syndrome. Reverse transcription of about 0.5 to 1 ug RNA was carried out with random hexamers. A single record per CDR3 protein comes from TCRdb applying MiXCR to the immunoSEQ multiplex PCR reads. In the table there are hundreds of thousands of distinct CDR3 sequences, approximately 85% of which are singletons.

This clonotype originated in a human donor with multiple sclerosis. The specimen sequenced was CD8+ T cells from PBMCs. The V call is TRBV24-1, the J call TRBJ2-2; TRBD1 agrees at 8 bases. CDR3 DNA sequence: TGTGCCACCAGTGATTTGCGGGGGAACAAGGACAGGGACACCGGGGAGCTGTTTTTT. Its protein product is CATSDLRGNKDRDTGELFF.